Following are 18 T cell receptor beta chains from one sample sequenced in a study of control samples from healthy donors and cancer patients. The assay was immunoSEQ multiplex PCR, and TCRdb's table has in-frame clones only and misses some. The data contain 260,000 or so clones, over 70% of them singletons. The specimen sequenced was PBMCs. Source of these receptors: a woman aged 60 to 75 with lung cancer.

This sequence joins TRBV18 and TRBJ1-6; D might be TRBD1 (5 bases). V was pared by 0 bases and J by 11 bases, with 11 bases between. The CDR3 extends over 14 amino acids. The V gene's germline CDR1 is KGHSH and CDR2 LQKENI. The CDR3 loop reads CASSPPLQGAPLHF. CDR3 bases: TGTGCCAGCTCACCACCGCTGCAGGGTGCACCCCTCCACTTT.

The V gene is TRBV7-2, the J gene TRBJ2-3, with D unresolved. CDR3 length equals 12 residues. Germline V gene lookup returns CDR1 SGHTA and CDR2 FQGNSA. Trimming pared 7 bases from V and 4 bases from J, leaving 9 bases between. The CDR3: CASTFMSDTQYF. Here the CDR3 DNA reads TGTGCCAGCACCTTCATGTCAGATACGCAGTATTTT. Together with reference TRBV7-2 and TRBJ2-3, the CDR3 gives the full variable domain: GAGVSQSPSNKVTEKGKDVELRCDPISGHTALYWYRQSLGQGLEFLIYFQGNSAPDKSGLPSDRFSAERTGGSVSTLTIQRTQQEDSAVYLCASTFMSDTQYFGPGTRLTVL.

Only one count was recorded for this clone. The chain combines TRBV15 with TRBJ1-2; TRBD1 is a possible D gene (6 bases). With 0 bases removed from V and 5 bases from J, the gap between germline ends came to 10 bases. Germline V gene lookup returns CDR1 LNHNV and CDR2 YYDKDF (reference sequence). The CDR3 is made up of 14 amino acids. CDR3 nucleotide sequence: TGTGCCACCAGCAGAGATCGAGGGGGGTATGGCTACACCTTC. Translated, it gives CATSRDRGGYGYTF.

The gene calls are TRBV7-9 and TRBJ2-3; 9 positions match TRBD2. Germline-derived CDR1 and CDR2 are SEHNR and FQNEAQ (reference sequence). The CDR3 sequence is 12 residues long. J gave up 6 bases and V 6 bases, and 1 base lay outside the gene matches. In nucleotides, the CDR3 is TGTGCCAGCAGAGCGGGAGGTGATACGCAGTATTTT. Translation: CASRAGGDTQYF.

The count of this clone is one. V usage is TRBV7-9 and J usage is TRBJ2-5, with 9 bases lining up with TRBD1. The CDR3 is made up of 15 amino acids. Germline CDR1 reads SEHNR; CDR2 reads FQNEAQ (reference sequence). Unmatched junction bases numbered 8, after V lost 4 bases and J lost 5 bases. This CDR3 reads CASSSSGTGYETQYF. The CDR3 DNA reads TGTGCCAGCAGCTCGTCCGGGACAGGGTACGAGACCCAGTACTTC.

V gene TRBV7-3 combines with J gene TRBJ2-1, with unresolved D. The CDR3 spans 15 residues. Per germline, CDR1 SGHTA and CDR2 FQGTGA. V lost 0 bases, J lost 6 bases, and 12 bases lay in between. This chain's CDR3 is CASSLTGDSFNEQFF. CDR3 coding DNA: TGTGCCAGCAGCTTAACTGGCGATAGTTTCAATGAGCAGTTCTTC.

This clone was picked up one time. The V gene is TRBV18, the J gene TRBJ1-3, with 7 bases that match TRBD1. Looked up from germline, CDR1 is KGHSH and CDR2 is LQKENI. The CDR3 loop spans 14 amino acids. Trimming at V came to 6 bases and at J to 4 bases, leaving 6 bases not matched to a gene. CDR3 DNA: TGTGCCAGCTCGCCGTCGGGACAGGGAAACACCATATATTTT. Protein product: CASSPSGQGNTIYF. The full variable domain, completed using reference TRBV18 and TRBJ1-3, is NAGVMQNPRHLVRRRGQEARLRCSPMKGHSHVYWYRQLPEEGLKFMVYLQKENIIDESGMPKERFSAEFPKEGPSILRIQQVVRGDSAAYFCASSPSGQGNTIYFGEGSWLTVV.

This chain links TRBV7-8 with TRBJ1-6, with TRBD1 identical over 9 bases. J gave up 7 bases and V 6 bases, and 7 bases lay outside the gene matches. The CDR3 is 15 residues long. The germline V gene has CDR1 SGHVS and CDR2 FQNEAQ. CDR3 in amino acids: CASRTTGTGNSPLHF. CDR3 bases: TGTGCCAGCAGAACCACCGGGACAGGGAATTCACCCCTCCACTTT.

The chain joins TRBV24-1 to TRBJ2-5, with 8 nucleotides matching TRBD1. The CDR3 is made up of 13 amino acids. After removal of 7 bases from V and 3 bases from J, the junction contained 3 bases not matched to a gene. CDR1 and CDR2 (germline): KGHDR, SFDVKD. CDR3 region: CATRETGEETQYF. The DNA of the CDR3 is TGTGCCACCAGAGAGACAGGGGAAGAGACCCAGTACTTC.

The rearrangement uses TRBV9 and TRBJ2-1, with a possible D match to TRBD1 (5 bases). V was pared by 0 bases and J by 6 bases, with 13 bases between. Germline-derived CDR1 and CDR2 are SGDLS and YYNGEE. CDR3 length: 15 amino acids. For the CDR3, the DNA is TGTGCCAGCAGCGTAGAACCCTCAAGGGGCAATGAGCAGTTCTTC. This encodes CASSVEPSRGNEQFF. The full variable domain, in which reference TRBV9 and TRBJ2-1 provide the parts outside the CDR3, is DSGVTQTPKHLITATGQRVTLRCSPRSGDLSVYWYQQSLDQGLQFLIQYYNGEERAKGNILERFSAQQFPDLHSELNLSSLELGDSALYFCASSVEPSRGNEQFFGPGTRLTVL.

Here the CDR3 DNA reads TGTGCCAGCAGCCCCCGCGAGGCGCGCGGCTATGGCTACACCTTC. The encoded protein is CASSPREARGYGYTF. The V gene is TRBV3-1 (or the pseudogene TRBV3-2), the J gene TRBJ1-2, with unresolved D. V dropped 4 bases and J dropped 4 bases, with 16 bases sitting between them. CDR3 length: 15 residues. Germline CDR1 reads LGHDT; CDR2 reads YNNKEL (reference sequence).

This clone was seen once. The J gene is TRBJ2-7, the V gene TRBV6-6; 8 nucleotides agree with TRBD2. Germline lookup yields CDR1 MNHNY and CDR2 SVGAGI (reference sequence). There are 13 residues in the CDR3. V lost 6 bases and J lost 0; bases outside the gene matches: 1. CDR3 nucleotide sequence: TGTGCCAGCAGGGGACTAGTCTCCTACGAGCAGTACTTC. Amino acids: CASRGLVSYEQYF.

The J gene is TRBJ2-2, the V gene TRBV30, with D uncertain. The CDR3 loop spans 12 amino acids. Trimming stripped 4 bases from V and 5 bases from J, with 8 bases between. Germline values: CDR1 GTSNPN, CDR2 SVGIG (reference sequence). The CDR3 region has the DNA TGTGCCTGGACCCCCGGGACCGGGGAGCTGTTTTTT. It codes for CAWTPGTGELFF.

This clone was found many times. The chain links TRBV7-9 to TRBJ1-1; D is possibly TRBD1 (6 bases). The CDR3 has 11 amino acids. CDR1 and CDR2 (germline): SEHNR, FQNEAQ (reference sequence). With 3 bases removed from V and 8 bases from J, the gap between germline ends came to 7 bases. CDR3 DNA: TGTGCCAGCAGCTTGGGACAAGAAGCTTTCTTT. This codes for CASSLGQEAFF.

This chain uses TRBV7-8 with TRBJ1-1, with D perhaps matching TRBD1 (5 bases). The CDR3 extends over 14 amino acids. Germline lookup yields CDR1 SGHVS and CDR2 FQNEAQ. The germline V and J ends were trimmed by 6 bases and 1 base, with 12 bases remaining between them. Here the CDR3 reads CASSFRQQNTEAFF. In nucleotides, the CDR3 is TGTGCCAGCAGTTTTAGACAGCAGAACACTGAAGCTTTCTTT.

V gene TRBV6-5 combines with J gene TRBJ1-2; tentatively, D is TRBD1 (6 bases). V dropped 2 bases and J dropped 8 bases, with 18 bases sitting between them. The germline V gene encodes CDR1 MNHEY and CDR2 SVGAGI. The CDR3 consists of 15 residues. CDR3 sequence: CASSYQITGLGGYTF. As DNA, the CDR3 is TGTGCCAGCAGTTACCAGATTACAGGGCTCGGGGGCTACACCTTC.

The genes are TRBV20-1 and TRBJ2-7; D not resolved. Trimming shortened V by 6 bases and J by 4 bases, and 10 bases separated the two germline ends. Germline V gene sequence: CDR1 DFQATT, CDR2 SNEGSKA (reference sequence). This CDR3 spans 11 amino acids. CDR3 in DNA: TGCAGTGCGTTACTCTTTTACGAGCAGTACTTC. This codes for CSALLFYEQYF.

This clone was found a few times. J is TRBJ2-7 and V is TRBV19; no clear D. The germline V gene has CDR1 LNHDA and CDR2 SQIVND (reference sequence). Between the trimmed V and J ends, which lost 5 bases and 2 bases, there was a span of 10 bases. The CDR3 contains 13 residues. In DNA form, the CDR3 reads TGTGCCAGTAGTGTTCAGGCAACCTACGAGCAGTACTTC. Residues: CASSVQATYEQYF.